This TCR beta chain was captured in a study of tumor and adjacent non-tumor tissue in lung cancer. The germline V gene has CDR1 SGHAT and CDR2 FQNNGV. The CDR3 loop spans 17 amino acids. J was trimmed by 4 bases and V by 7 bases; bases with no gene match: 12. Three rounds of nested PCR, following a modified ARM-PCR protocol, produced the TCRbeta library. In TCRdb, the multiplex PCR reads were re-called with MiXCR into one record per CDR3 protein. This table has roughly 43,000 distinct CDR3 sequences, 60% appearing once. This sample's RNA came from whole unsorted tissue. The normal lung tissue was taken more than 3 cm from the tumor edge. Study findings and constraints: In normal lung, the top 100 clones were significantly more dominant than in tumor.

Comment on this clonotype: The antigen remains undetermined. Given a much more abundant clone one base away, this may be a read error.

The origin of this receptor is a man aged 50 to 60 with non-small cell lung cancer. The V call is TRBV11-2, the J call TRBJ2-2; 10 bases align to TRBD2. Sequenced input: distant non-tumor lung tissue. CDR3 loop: CASITGTSESLTGELFF. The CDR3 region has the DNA TGTGCCAGCATCACCGGGACTAGCGAGAGTCTCACCGGGGAGCTGTTTTTT.